The clone carrying this T cell receptor (beta chain) is a singleton in its sample. What it binds is not known. The sample originates from a study of cytomegalovirus exposure and HLA in healthy donors. Study findings and constraints: The analysis excluded some indistinguishable V segments, including TRBV6-2 and TRBV6-3.

The CDR3 runs 14 residues. Germline V CDR1 and CDR2: MNHEY, SMNVEV (reference sequence). After removal of 1 base from V and 1 base from J, the junction contained 0 bases not matched to a gene. At the time of sampling, donors were nominally healthy, though unrecorded immune exposures were likely. Researchers ran the PCR with 60 Vbeta and 13 Jbeta primers. Measured with immunoSEQ multiplex PCR; TCRdb has only the in-frame clones, and not every one. The data contain about 97,000 clones, about three quarters of them seen just once; the ten biggest clones take up approximately 3.5%. This receptor was taken from a man in his forties in good health and CMV-seronegative. The genes are TRBV27 and TRBJ2-5, with 7 bases that match TRBD2. Sequencing was performed on PBMCs. The CDR3, as DNA: TGTGCCAGCAGTTTATGGGGGGGCCAAGAGACCCAGTACTTC. This encodes CASSLWGGQETQYF.